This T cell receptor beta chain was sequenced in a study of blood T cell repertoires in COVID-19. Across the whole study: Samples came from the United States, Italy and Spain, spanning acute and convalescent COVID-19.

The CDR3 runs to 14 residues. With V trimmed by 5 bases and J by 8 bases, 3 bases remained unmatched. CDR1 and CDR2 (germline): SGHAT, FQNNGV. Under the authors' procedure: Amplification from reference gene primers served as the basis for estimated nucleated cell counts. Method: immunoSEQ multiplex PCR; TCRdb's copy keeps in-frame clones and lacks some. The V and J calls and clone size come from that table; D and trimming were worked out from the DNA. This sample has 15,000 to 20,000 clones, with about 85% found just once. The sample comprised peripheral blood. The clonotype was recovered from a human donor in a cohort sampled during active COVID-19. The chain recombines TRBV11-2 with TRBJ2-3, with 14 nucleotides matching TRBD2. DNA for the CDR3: TGTGCCAGCAGCAAGGGACTAGCGGGAGTTACGCAGTATTTT. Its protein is CASSKGLAGVTQYF.